These 20 T cell receptor beta chains share one sample of origin, sequenced in a study of blood T cells in healthy people across ages. The second PCR ran roughly 6 to 11 cycles with a sample-barcoded 5' primer and J-beta primers. TCRdb re-called the 5' RACE reads with MiXCR, one entry per CDR3 protein. The sample has about 810,000 distinct CDR3 sequences, about 36% seen once. The sample consisted of blood. Receptors originate from a man aged 18 to 30 in good health.

The V gene is TRBV29-1, the J gene TRBJ1-2; D gene unclear. Trimming removed 6 bases at V and 8 bases at J, with 19 bases between. CDR1 is SQVTM, CDR2 ANQGSEA, per germline. There are 13 residues in the CDR3. This CDR3 reads CSVVMTVYEGYTF. CDR3 DNA: TGCAGCGTCGTAATGACGGTCTACGAGGGCTACACCTTC.

This clonotype was seen more than once but under ten times. The chain has TRBV6-6 and TRBJ1-5; D gene uncertain. V dropped 5 bases and J dropped 2 bases, with 13 bases sitting between them. There are 15 residues in the CDR3. The V gene's germline CDR1 is MNHNY and CDR2 SVGAGI (reference sequence). CDR3 bases: TGTGCCAGCAGTCGAACGGGTCAGGGCAATCAGCCCCAGCATTTT. Residues: CASSRTGQGNQPQHF.

CDR3 DNA sequence: TGCGCCAGCAGTCTCCATACGCGGGTTAGCTCCTACAATGAGCAGTTCTTC. Translating gives CASSLHTRVSSYNEQFF. This chain links TRBV5-1 with TRBJ2-1, with D possibly TRBD2 on 5 matching bases. Germline CDR1 is SGHRS and CDR2 is YFSETQ. V lost 5 bases to trimming and J lost 0 bases, with 18 bases between them. This CDR3 contains 17 residues.

As to this clonotype: A much larger clone differs by one base, so this may be a read error. The J gene is TRBJ2-6, the V gene TRBV7-2; D might be TRBD1 or TRBD2, each matching 5 bases. Per the germline V gene, CDR1 is SGHTA and CDR2 is FQGNSA. The CDR3 is 15 amino acids. The CDR3 region has the DNA TGTGCCAGCAGCTTAGCGCGGGTTGGGGCCGACGTCCTGACTTTC. This sequence encodes CASSLARVGADVLTF.

This clonotype appeared many times. The V call is TRBV10-3, the J call TRBJ2-3, with D unresolved. CDR3 length: 13 amino acids. V lost 3 bases and J lost 0, with 4 bases in between. The germline CDR1 and CDR2 sequences are ENHRY and SYGVKD. The chain's CDR3 is CAISDRSTDTQYF. Here the CDR3 DNA reads TGTGCCATCAGTGACAGGAGCACAGATACGCAGTATTTT.

With regard to this clonotype: Since a much larger clone is just one base distant, this may be a read error. The rearrangement joins TRBV7-3 to TRBJ1-1; TRBD1 matches at 7 bases. The CDR3 totals 13 residues. V lost 5 bases and J lost 3; bases outside the gene matches: 3. Germline CDR1 is SGHTA and CDR2 is FQGTGA. The CDR3: CASSADRDTEAFF. Written as DNA, the CDR3 is TGTGCCAGCAGCGCCGACAGGGACACTGAAGCTTTCTTT.

This clonotype has only a few counts. The chain combines TRBV12-3 or TRBV12-4 with TRBJ2-5; 7 bases are shared with TRBD2. With 3 bases clipped from V and 7 bases from J, the junction kept 5 bases outside the gene matches. The CDR3 contains 13 residues. CDR3 DNA sequence: TGTGCCAGCAGTTTGGGAGGGTTGGGGACCCAGTACTTC. Encoded protein: CASSLGGLGTQYF.

This chain joins TRBV20-1 and TRBJ1-1, with 7 bases matching TRBD1. CDR1 is DFQATT and CDR2 is SNEGSKA in the germline V gene (reference sequence). The CDR3 sequence is 15 residues long. Losses at the gene ends were 0 bases for V and 5 bases for J; bases not matched to a gene: 9. CDR3 in amino acids: CSARDGAGGETEAFF. CDR3 sequence (DNA): TGCAGTGCTAGAGATGGGGCAGGGGGTGAGACTGAAGCTTTCTTT.

V and J are TRBV3-1 and TRBJ1-2; D is uncertain. CDR1 is LGHDT and CDR2 is YNNKEL in the germline V gene (reference sequence). The V end lost 1 base, the J end lost 3 bases, and 12 bases lay between the germline ends. The CDR3 covers 15 residues. The DNA of the CDR3 is TGTGCCAGCAGCCAAGCCCGGCAGGTCGACTATGGCTACACCTTC. The encoded protein is CASSQARQVDYGYTF.

The chain uses TRBV20-1 and TRBJ1-5, with D perhaps matching TRBD1 (6 bases). The CDR3 runs to 13 residues. The germline V gene has CDR1 DFQATT and CDR2 SNEGSKA (reference sequence). The V end was cut by 8 bases, the J end by 4 bases, with 15 bases between. The CDR3: CSTLDRVNQPQHF. In DNA, the CDR3 is TGCAGTACTCTGGACAGAGTTAATCAGCCCCAGCATTTT.

A remark on this clonotype: The junction departs from the called germline gene at one end, perhaps through a read error. The chain links TRBV20-1 to TRBJ1-5, with D unclear. The CDR3 is 12 amino acids. Germline CDR1 DFQATT, CDR2 SNEGSKA (reference sequence). The CDR3 nucleotides read TGCAGCGTTCCGTTAGGAAATCGGCCCCAGCATTTT. Its translation is CSVPLGNRPQHF.

CDR3 residues: CASSFLAGDGTGELFF. Here the CDR3 DNA reads TGTGCCAGCAGTTTCTTAGCGGGGGACGGCACCGGGGAGCTGTTTTTT. The chain recombines TRBV12-3 or TRBV12-4 with TRBJ2-2; 9 nucleotides line up with TRBD2. This CDR3 spans 16 amino acids. J lost 4 bases, V lost 3 bases, and 6 bases had no gene match.

As concerns this clonotype: One junction end disagrees with the germline gene, perhaps due to a read error. In nucleotides, the CDR3 is TGCGCCAGCTGCCAAGCGGGGACGGACGGCGGGGAGCAGTACTTC. Its protein product is CASCQAGTDGGEQYF. The J gene is TRBJ2-7, the V gene TRBV4-1, with TRBD2 matching 7 bases. This CDR3 spans 15 amino acids. Germline CDR1 MGHRA, CDR2 YSYEKL.

This clonotype occurred a few times. The chain employs TRBV7-9 and TRBJ2-5, with D perhaps TRBD1 (5 bases). CDR1 SEHNR and CDR2 FQNEAQ come from the germline V gene (reference sequence). This CDR3 has 15 residues. Trimming cost V 5 bases and J 3 bases, with 16 bases left between them. The CDR3 coding sequence is TGTGCCAGCAGCCCTAGGGCCGACAGAAAAGAGACCCAGTACTTC. Residues: CASSPRADRKETQYF.

This clonotype has ten or more counts. CDR3 in amino acids: CASNPGQTSYNEQFF. CDR3 bases: TGTGCCAGCAACCCCGGACAGACCTCCTACAATGAGCAGTTCTTC. The gene calls are TRBV9 and TRBJ2-1, with D maybe TRBD1 (6 bases). The germline gives CDR1 SGDLS, CDR2 YYNGEE. The CDR3 spans 15 residues. V was trimmed by 6 bases and J by 0 bases, leaving 13 bases between them.

This clonotype has more than one count but fewer than ten. The rearrangement links TRBV7-2 to TRBJ1-4; a possible D gene is TRBD1 (5 bases). Germline assignment: CDR1 SGHTA and CDR2 FQGNSA. This CDR3 contains 13 residues. Deletions cut 4 bases from V and 6 bases from J, with 9 bases between. CDR3 sequence (DNA): TGTGCCAGCAGCTGGGGACGCGATGAAAAACTGTTTTTT. Encoded protein: CASSWGRDEKLFF.

The chain couples TRBV19 to TRBJ1-1, with no clear D. The CDR3 spans 12 residues. Trimming shortened V by 3 bases and J by 8 bases, and 10 bases separated the two germline ends. The germline V gene has CDR1 LNHDA and CDR2 SQIVND (reference sequence). The CDR3 sequence: CASSIPKAEAFF. CDR3 in DNA: TGTGCCAGTAGTATCCCGAAGGCAGAAGCTTTCTTT.

The V gene is TRBV2, the J gene TRBJ2-3, with D hard to call. This CDR3 region has 20 residues. Trimming left V 3 bases short and J 2 bases short, with 27 bases between. Germline CDR1 and CDR2: SNHLY and FYNNEI. CDR3 loop: CASSEKKASWSLALTDTQYF. The CDR3 DNA follows: TGTGCCAGCAGTGAGAAAAAGGCTTCGTGGTCCCTCGCACTCACAGATACGCAGTATTTT.

The chain recombines TRBV5-1 with TRBJ2-3; 7 bases are a match to TRBD1. The CDR3 has 17 residues. With 0 bases clipped from V and 1 base from J, the junction kept 8 bases outside the gene matches. Germline V gene sequence: CDR1 SGHRS, CDR2 YFSETQ. CDR3 sequence (DNA): TGCGCCAGCAGCTTGGACCTCTCCGGGACAGGCACAGATACGCAGTATTTT. The encoded protein is CASSLDLSGTGTDTQYF. The full variable domain, completed using reference TRBV5-1 and TRBJ2-3, is KAGVTQTPRYLIKTRGQQVTLSCSPISGHRSVSWYQQTPGQGLQFLFEYFSETQRNKGNFPGRFSGRQFSNSRSEMNVSTLELGDSALYLCASSLDLSGTGTDTQYFGPGTRLTVL.

On this clonotype: This may be a read error, as it is one base from a much larger clone. The chain couples TRBV9 to TRBJ2-7; D might be TRBD2 (5 bases). V was trimmed by 6 bases and J by 7 bases, leaving 11 bases between them. This CDR3 is 11 amino acids long. Germline CDR1 SGDLS, CDR2 YYNGEE. In DNA form, the CDR3 reads TGTGCCAGCATGAGGGTCGATGAGCAGTACTTC. It is translated as CASMRVDEQYF.